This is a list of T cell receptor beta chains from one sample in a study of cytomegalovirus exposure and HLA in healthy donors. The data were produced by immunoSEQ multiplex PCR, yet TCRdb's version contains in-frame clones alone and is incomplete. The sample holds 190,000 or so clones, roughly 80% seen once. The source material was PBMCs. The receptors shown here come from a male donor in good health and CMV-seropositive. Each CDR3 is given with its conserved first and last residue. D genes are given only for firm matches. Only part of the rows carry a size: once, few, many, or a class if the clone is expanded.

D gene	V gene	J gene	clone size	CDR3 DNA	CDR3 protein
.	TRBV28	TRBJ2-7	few	TGTGCCAGCACCACGGGATACTACGAGCAGTACTTC	CASTTGYYEQYF
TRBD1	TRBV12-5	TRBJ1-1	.	TGTGCTAGTGGTCCACAGGGGGCGGTTGGAGCTTTCTTT	CASGPQGAVGAFF
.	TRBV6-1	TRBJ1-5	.	TGTGCCAGCAGTGCTCGACAGTTGGGCGATGGCAATCAGCCCCAGCATTTT	CASSARQLGDGNQPQHF
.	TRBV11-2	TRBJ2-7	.	TGTGCCAGCAGCTTAGGCAGGGTCTACGAGCAGTACTTC	CASSLGRVYEQYF
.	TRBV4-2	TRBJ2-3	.	TGTGCCAGCAGCCAAGCCGCGTCCGGGGGGCCAGATACGCAGTATTTT	CASSQAASGGPDTQYF
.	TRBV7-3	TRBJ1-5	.	TGTGCCAGCAGCTTCAAGGGTCCCGGGGGGCAGAGATGGCCCCAGCATTTT	CASSFKGPGGQRWPQHF
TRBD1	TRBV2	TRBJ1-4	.	TGTGCCAGCAGCCTCAGGGGGCAGGGGGAAAAACTGTTTTTT	CASSLRGQGEKLFF
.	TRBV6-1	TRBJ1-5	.	TGTGCCAGCAGTGGACAGTGGGGCAATCAGCCCCAGCATTTT	CASSGQWGNQPQHF
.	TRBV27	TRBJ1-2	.	TGTGCCAGCAGTCCGTTAGGACTAACCTATGGCTACACCTTC	CASSPLGLTYGYTF
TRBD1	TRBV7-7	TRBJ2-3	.	TGTGCTAGCAGCGGTCCCCCAGCGACAGGGGGGGGCGGCGCAGATACGCAGTATTTT	CASSGPPATGGGGADTQYF
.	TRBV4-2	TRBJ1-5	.	TGTGCCAGCAGCCAAGCAGGGACTTACAATCAGCCCCAGCATTTT	CASSQAGTYNQPQHF
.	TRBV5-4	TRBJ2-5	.	TGTGCCAGCAGCCGGACAGAACAAGAGACCCAGTACTTC	CASSRTEQETQYF
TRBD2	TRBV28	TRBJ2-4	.	TGTGCCAGCTGTTTAGCGGGAATTAAAAACATTCAGTACTTC	CASCLAGIKNIQYF
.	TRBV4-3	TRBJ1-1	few	TGCGCCAGCAGCCAAGCTGCCGGACAGATGAACACTGAAGCTTTCTTT	CASSQAAGQMNTEAFF
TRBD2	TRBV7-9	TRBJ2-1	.	TGTGCCAGCAGCGACCCGGGACTAGCGGGTAGAAGCTCCTACAATGAGCAGTTCTTC	CASSDPGLAGRSSYNEQFF
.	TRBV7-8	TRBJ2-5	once	TGTGCCAGCAGACGTCGAATAGCGGAGTACCAAGAGACCCAGTACTTC	CASRRRIAEYQETQYF
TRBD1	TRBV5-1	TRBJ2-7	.	TGCGCCAGCAGCGGCCTAGGGACAGGCCTCTCCTACGAGCAGTACTTC	CASSGLGTGLSYEQYF
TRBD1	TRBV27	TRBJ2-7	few	TGTGCCAGCAGGGCCTCGGGACAGGGAACCTACGAGCAGTACTTC	CASRASGQGTYEQYF
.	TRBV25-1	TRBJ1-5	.	TGTGCCAGCAGTGACAGGGGTCATCAGCCCCAGCATTTT	CASSDRGHQPQHF
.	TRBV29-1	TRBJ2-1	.	TGCAGCGTTAATAAAGGATCGGGTGGTGAGCAGTTCTTC	CSVNKGSGGEQFF
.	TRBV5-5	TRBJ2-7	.	TGTGCCAGCAGCCTGGACATCTCCTACGAGCAGTACTTC	CASSLDISYEQYF
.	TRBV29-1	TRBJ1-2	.	TGCAGCGTTGTTGGGTTGGGCACTAACTATGGCTACACCTTC	CSVVGLGTNYGYTF